This T cell receptor (beta chain) comes out of a study of blood T cell repertoires in COVID-19. Study-level background: The study drew acute and convalescent COVID-19 samples from the United States, Italy and Spain. T cells, B-cell-depleted T cells, or PBMCs supplied cDNA or gDNA.

Original handling: Nucleated cell number was recorded as an estimate derived from reference gene primer amplification. Sequenced by immunoSEQ multiplex PCR; TCRdb stores in-frame clones only, minus some. The V and J calls and the clone size are those of that table, but D and trimming were determined from the DNA. Of roughly 340,000 clones in the sample, about 87% are singletons; the top ten hold 6% to 7%. During active infection, Seattle patients enrolled and were then monitored through disease. Per the germline V gene, CDR1 is KGHSH and CDR2 is LQKENI. J was trimmed by 6 bases and V by 2 bases; bases with no gene match: 9. The CDR3 is made up of 16 amino acids.

The clonotype was recovered from a woman aged 45-65 years with COVID-19, enrolled during active disease. The J gene is TRBJ2-3, the V gene TRBV18; 9 nucleotides match TRBD2. The sample was peripheral blood. CDR3: CASSPYPSGEGDTQYF. CDR3 nucleotide sequence: TGTGCCAGCTCACCATATCCTAGCGGGGAAGGGGATACGCAGTATTTT. Variable domain in full (rest from reference TRBV18 and TRBJ2-3): NAGVMQNPRHLVRRRGQEARLRCSPMKGHSHVYWYRQLPEEGLKFMVYLQKENIIDESGMPKERFSAEFPKEGPSILRIQQVVRGDSAAYFCASSPYPSGEGDTQYFGPGTRLTVL.